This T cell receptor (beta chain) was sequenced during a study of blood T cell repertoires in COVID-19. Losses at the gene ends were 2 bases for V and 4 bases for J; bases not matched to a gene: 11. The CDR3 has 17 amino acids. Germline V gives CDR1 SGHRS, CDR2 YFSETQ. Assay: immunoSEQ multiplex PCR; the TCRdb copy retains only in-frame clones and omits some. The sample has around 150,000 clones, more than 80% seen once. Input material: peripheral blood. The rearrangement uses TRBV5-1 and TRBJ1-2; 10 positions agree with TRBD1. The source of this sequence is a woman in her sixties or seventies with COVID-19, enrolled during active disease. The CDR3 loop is CASSFLATGQGSYGYTF. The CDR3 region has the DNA TGCGCCAGCAGCTTTCTTGCTACGGGACAGGGGAGCTATGGCTACACCTTC.